The present T cell receptor (beta chain) was sequenced within a study of T cells in Graves' hyperthyroidism and ophthalmopathy (dated by TCRdb to between 2018 and 2021). For the wider study: Peripheral blood samples were taken at initial diagnosis, before any treatment was given. Whether ophthalmopathy could be predicted prospectively was tested in an independent validation cohort made up of about 20 hyperthyroidism patients plus 17 patients who later progressed to ophthalmopathy. After blood sampling, hyperthyroidism patients were treated with methimazole at a starting dose of 30 mg daily, and ophthalmopathy patients were treated with high-dose intravenous methylprednisolone. The roughly 94 discovery patients were randomly divided into training and test sets at a 7:3 ratio. To identify distinguishing TCR V-J signatures, a discovery cohort of 90 to 100 patients was used, comprising 40 to 45 with Graves' ophthalmopathy and 55 to 65 with stable Graves' hyperthyroidism. In addition, the study compared T-cell repertoires in thyroid tissue and in blood from several Graves' hyperthyroidism patients. According to the paper, TCR Vbeta CDR3 sequencing was carried out on over 130 peripheral blood samples, which came from 40 to 45 ophthalmopathy, 80 or so hyperthyroidism and roughly 17 progressor patients. Overall study outcomes, separate from this receptor: Sample size was not statistically predetermined, and investigators were not blinded to group allocation. Most expanded thyroid clonotypes (frequency above 0.001) were also detected in blood, a finding suggesting that blood repertoires may reflect thyroid immune responses. A 13 V-J signature model separated ophthalmopathy from stable hyperthyroidism, with around 88% sensitivity and 81% to 83% specificity in cross-validation and 80%/75% in testing. During validation, the model predicted progression to ophthalmopathy a median of roughly six months ahead of onset, with roughly 65% sensitivity and less than 85% specificity.

This clonotype was seen more than once but under ten times. Its specific antigen is unknown. Base qualities are missing; no much larger clone stands one base away. At the junction V is shortened by 3 bases and J by 0 bases, with 12 bases in between. From cysteine to phenylalanine, the CDR3 is 15 amino acids long. Only the CDR3 DNA stays, 45 bases, in frame from base 1. For CDR1 and CDR2, the germline V gene lists LGHNA and YNFKEQ. Stable Graves' hyperthyroidism was defined as no progression to ophthalmopathy during 18 months of follow-up. Hyperthyroidism patients were aged 18 to 65 years and newly diagnosed, with disease duration of less than 2 months. The study excluded patients with uncontrolled infections, other autoimmune diseases, pregnancy or lactation. Clinical symptoms, serum thyroxine and TRAb, thyroid ultrasound, and orbital computed tomography formed the basis for the diagnoses. PBMCs were separated from approximately 9.9 ml of fresh peripheral blood using Ficoll-Paque density gradient centrifugation. Total RNA was extracted with Trizol reagent, and quality was checked on an Agilent 2100 Bioanalyzer.

Amplification of TCR beta CDR3 regions was carried out from RNA transcripts. The TCR CDR3 was subjected to a first round of RT-PCR using the HTBI primer set and the Qiagen OneStep RT-PCR kit. Libraries were constructed in a second round of multiplex PCR, after which size selection and purification were carried out. Paired-end sequencing of the libraries was performed with 100 bp reads on an Illumina HiSeq2000. Per the source publication's procedure: SOAPnuke was used to process the raw data, throwing out any read that contained adapters or uncalled bases, had a mean Phred below 15, or lacked an exact constant-primer or identifier match. High-quality paired reads were merged using COPE v1.2.5, and each unique nucleotide sequence was defined as a clonotype. MiTCR v1.1 was used to align clonotypes to the IMGT TRBV, TRBD and TRBJ reference segments. Only V-J combinations with frequency above 0.0001, covering 98% to 99.2% of repertoires, were analysed. A TCS score was defined as the ratio of F50 (clonal expansion) to E x V (chaos), with BLOSUM62-based TCRdist applied between CDR3 peptides within each V-J. Welch's t-statistics and random forest reduced 514 V-J features to 10 to 15, which were used in a naive Bayes classifier (R e1071). TCRdb itself trimmed the public reads at Q25 with fastp, ran MiXCR and retained productive beta chains. Identical CDR3 protein sequences are pooled into one entry, listed with their most common genes and DNA. TCRdb, not the authors, supplied the V and J calls. For this sample the table gives 150,000 to 200,000 distinct CDR3 sequences, of which more than 15% were detected only once. 29% of the sample lies in the top ten.

The rearrangement combines TRBV4-2 with TRBJ2-7, and TRBD1 may be the D gene, going by 6 matching bases. The receptor comes from a woman aged 50 to 60 with Graves' hyperthyroidism. Sequencing was carried out using blood. The DNA sequence is given as TGTGCCAGCAGCCACCAGACAGGCCCCTCCTACGAGCAGTACTTC. Translated, this gives CASSHQTGPSYEQYF.